One and the same sample provided the 14 T cell receptor beta chains below, sequenced in a study of T-cell reconstitution after alpha-beta-depleted transplantation in children. Researchers prepared the TCRbeta library using unique molecular identifiers, the study reports. TCRdb used MiXCR to reprocess the PCR reads, holding one entry per CDR3 protein. The profile shows fewer than 550,000 distinct CDR3 sequences, roughly a tenth of them singletons. The sequencing here drew on PBMCs from the stem cell graft donor, taken from the stem cell graft. These receptors were collected from a human donor who donated a stem cell graft to a child with acute myeloid leukemia.

This clonotype was seen many times. CDR3 sequence: CASSLVRGANNEQFF. CDR3 sequence (DNA): TGTGCCAGCAGCTTAGTGCGGGGGGCGAACAATGAGCAGTTCTTC. The J gene is TRBJ2-1, the V gene TRBV7-2, with 8 bases matching TRBD2. V lost 1 base and J lost 5; bases outside the gene matches: 4. The CDR3 extends over 15 amino acids. Germline assignment: CDR1 SGHTA and CDR2 FQGNSA.

The rearrangement uses TRBV28 and TRBJ2-7; D gene uncertain. This CDR3 contains 14 residues. Trimming removed 5 bases at V and 0 bases at J, with 11 bases between. CDR1 and CDR2 from the germline V gene are MDHEN and SYDVKM. CDR3: CASSGPGSSYEQYF. The CDR3 coding sequence is TGTGCCAGCAGTGGCCCAGGTAGCTCCTACGAGCAGTACTTC.

This clonotype was seen many times. The chain employs TRBV6-5 and TRBJ2-7; 8 positions agree with TRBD2. Germline CDR1 reads MNHEY; CDR2 reads SVGAGI. The length of the CDR3 is 16 residues. The J segment lost 3 bases and the V segment lost 6 bases, leaving 13 bases of the junction unmatched. CDR3 sequence: CASRLILAGYDYEQYF. The CDR3 nucleotides are TGTGCCAGCAGACTCATCCTAGCGGGTTATGACTACGAGCAGTACTTC.

J is TRBJ1-1 and V is TRBV27; D gene uncertain. The CDR3 runs to 16 residues. Deletions cut 3 bases from V and 1 base from J, with 15 bases between. CDR1 and CDR2 (germline): MNHEY, SMNVEV (reference sequence). CDR3 nucleotide sequence: TGTGCCAGCAGTTTTTTTGGGGTCCAAGGGAACACTGAAGCTTTCTTT. Its translation is CASSFFGVQGNTEAFF.

The V and J genes are TRBV6-1 and TRBJ2-1; no definite D call. Germline lookup yields CDR1 MNHNS and CDR2 SASEGT. V dropped 5 bases and J dropped 8 bases, with 13 bases sitting between them. This CDR3 spans 13 amino acids. The CDR3 is CASSMLPGDEQFF. CDR3 coding DNA: TGTGCCAGCAGTATGCTTCCGGGCGATGAGCAGTTCTTC.

The sample holds a few counts of this clonotype. The rearrangement uses TRBV11-2 and TRBJ2-2; D is uncertain. From germline, CDR1 is SGHAT and CDR2 FQNNGV. Trimming shortened V by 1 base and J by 7 bases, and 16 bases separated the two germline ends. This CDR3 has 16 amino acids. CDR3 bases: TGTGCCAGCAGCTTAGTCTCTCCCGGAATAGGCGGGGAGCTGTTTTTT. This codes for CASSLVSPGIGGELFF. The full variable domain, its missing parts supplied by reference TRBV11-2 and TRBJ2-2, is EAGVAQSPRYKIIEKRQSVAFWCNPISGHATLYWYQQILGQGPKLLIQFQNNGVVDDSQLPKDRFSAERLKGVDSTLKIQPAKLEDSAVYLCASSLVSPGIGGELFFGEGSRLTVL.

The chain is built from TRBV7-3 and TRBJ2-7; perhaps TRBD2 as D (5 bases). The CDR3 covers 13 residues. In germline, CDR1 is SGHTA, CDR2 FQGTGA. V shed 4 bases and J shed 12 bases, with 19 bases lying between them. The CDR3 region is CASSSTTLPGLYF. The DNA for the CDR3 is TGTGCCAGCAGCTCGACGACCCTCCCGGGGTTGTACTTC. Full variable domain (rest looked up from reference TRBV7-3 and TRBJ2-7): GAGVSQTPSNKVTEKGKYVELRCDPISGHTALYWYRQSLGQGPEFLIYFQGTGAADDSGLPNDRFFAVRPEGSVSTLKIQRTERGDSAVYLCASSSTTLPGLYFGPGTRLTVT.

This clonotype has just a few counts. The chain carries TRBV6-5 and TRBJ2-3; 8 positions agree with TRBD1. The germline V gene has CDR1 MNHEY and CDR2 SVGAGI. V shed 2 bases and J 4 bases; nucleotides not matched to a gene: 5. The CDR3 contains 15 residues. Here the CDR3 reads CASSYVQGAPDTQYF. The CDR3 coding sequence is TGTGCCAGCAGTTACGTCCAGGGGGCACCAGATACGCAGTATTTT.

This clonotype was seen only a few times. The chain has TRBV24-1 and TRBJ2-2; D ambiguous. CDR1 and CDR2 from the germline V gene are KGHDR and SFDVKD. Deletions cut 5 bases from V and 1 base from J, with 7 bases between. CDR3 size: 14 residues. For the CDR3, the DNA is TGTGCCACCAGTGCTCCCGGGAACACCGGGGAGCTGTTTTTT. Translation: CATSAPGNTGELFF.

The table lists this clonotype with many counts. The chain uses TRBV7-2 and TRBJ2-1; TRBD2 matches at 7 bases. Trimming at V came to 1 base and at J to 0 bases, leaving 3 bases not matched to a gene. The length of the CDR3 is 16 residues. The germline V gene encodes CDR1 SGHTA and CDR2 FQGNSA. The CDR3 spells CASSLVRGSSYNEQFF. DNA of the CDR3: TGTGCCAGCAGCTTAGTGCGGGGGAGCTCCTACAATGAGCAGTTCTTC.

This chain connects TRBV20-1 to TRBJ2-6; D possibly corresponds to TRBD1 (6 bases). The CDR3 is made up of 21 amino acids. Trimming removed 6 bases at V and 4 bases at J, with 34 bases between. CDR1 DFQATT and CDR2 SNEGSKA come from the germline V gene (reference sequence). The CDR3 bases are TGCAGTGCCGTCGAGACCTCCCGACAGGTCCCCGAGGGACCCGGGGCCAACGTCCTGACTTTC. This gives the protein CSAVETSRQVPEGPGANVLTF.

This clonotype was picked up a small number of times. The genes are TRBV20-1 and TRBJ2-7, with a tentative D call TRBD1 (5 bases). Germline V gene lookup returns CDR1 DFQATT and CDR2 SNEGSKA (reference sequence). This CDR3 is 15 amino acids long. The V and J ends lost 7 bases and 5 bases respectively, with 24 bases between them. In DNA, the CDR3 is TGCAGTGTCCCCCCGCTGGACACGTATGGAGACGAGCAGTACTTC. It yields the protein CSVPPLDTYGDEQYF.

This clonotype was observed a handful of times. The chain links TRBV11-3 to TRBJ2-1; D is uncertain. CDR1 and CDR2 from the germline V gene are SGHNT and YENEEA. V lost 1 base to trimming and J lost 8 bases, with 12 bases between them. This CDR3 region has 14 residues. In DNA form, the CDR3 reads TGTGCCAGCAGCTTAGGGGTCATCGAAGATGAGCAGTTCTTC. Its translation is CASSLGVIEDEQFF.

Only a few counts were recorded for this clonotype. J is TRBJ1-4 and V is TRBV5-1; weak D call: TRBD1 (5 bases). Germline CDR1 reads SGHRS; CDR2 reads YFSETQ. V lost 4 bases to trimming and J lost 7 bases, with 17 bases between them. This CDR3 comprises 15 residues. CDR3 DNA: TGCGCCAGCAGCACCGACAGTTTCGGGTCTGAAAAACTGTTTTTT. This encodes CASSTDSFGSEKLFF.